The 30 T cell receptor beta chains reported below all come from one sample, sequenced in a study of blood T cell repertoires in COVID-19. Generated by immunoSEQ multiplex PCR, the TCRdb table keeps only in-frame clones and is missing some. The sample shows under 100,000 clones, around 85% of them seen only once. The sequenced sample consisted of peripheral blood. The source of these receptors is an elderly man with active or convalescent COVID-19.

The chain couples TRBV9 to TRBJ2-6, with no clear D. V lost 4 bases to trimming and J lost 4 bases, with 9 bases between them. From germline, CDR1 is SGDLS and CDR2 YYNGEE. The CDR3 consists of 14 residues. The CDR3 DNA reads as TGTGCCAGCAGCTCCCGTCGGGGGGCCAACGTCCTGACTTTC. Translated: CASSSRRGANVLTF. Full variable domain (missing parts from reference TRBV9 and TRBJ2-6): DSGVTQTPKHLITATGQRVTLRCSPRSGDLSVYWYQQSLDQGLQFLIQYYNGEERAKGNILERFSAQQFPDLHSELNLSSLELGDSALYFCASSSRRGANVLTFGAGSRLTVL.

The J gene is TRBJ2-4, the V gene TRBV19; possibly TRBD1 for D (6 bases). The CDR3 is 16 amino acids. V was trimmed by 0 bases and J by 1 base, leaving 10 bases between them. The germline V gene encodes CDR1 LNHDA and CDR2 SQIVND (reference sequence). Written as DNA, the CDR3 is TGTGCCAGTAGTATAGATCTAAGGGGGGCCAAAAACATTCAGTACTTC. Amino acid sequence: CASSIDLRGAKNIQYF.

V gene TRBV20-1 combines with J gene TRBJ1-4; D may be TRBD1 (6 bases). This CDR3 contains 15 residues. The germline gives CDR1 DFQATT, CDR2 SNEGSKA (reference sequence). The ends were cut back, 3 bases at V and 0 bases at J, with 11 bases in the middle. This chain's CDR3 is CSASGGVATNEKLFF. The DNA of the CDR3 is TGCAGTGCTAGTGGGGGCGTTGCAACTAATGAAAAACTGTTTTTT.

The chain carries TRBV13 and TRBJ1-4, with TRBD1 matching 10 bases. The J segment lost 4 bases and the V segment lost 0 bases, leaving 8 bases of the junction unmatched. This CDR3 comprises 18 residues. Germline lookup yields CDR1 PRHDT and CDR2 FYEKMQ (reference sequence). In nucleotides, the CDR3 is TGTGCCAGCAGCTTAGGCCTCGACAGGGGGCGCGGTAATGAAAAACTGTTTTTT. This gives the protein CASSLGLDRGRGNEKLFF.

The chain links TRBV19 to TRBJ1-4; unclear D gene. Trimming cost V 4 bases and J 8 bases, with 5 bases left between them. CDR1 LNHDA and CDR2 SQIVND come from the germline V gene (reference sequence). This CDR3 is 11 amino acids long. CDR3 protein: CASSTREKLFF. In DNA, the CDR3 is TGTGCCAGTAGTACCCGGGAAAAACTGTTTTTT.

The genes are TRBV6-5 and TRBJ2-2; D possibly corresponds to TRBD2 (5 bases). With 7 bases removed from V and 4 bases from J, the gap between germline ends came to 10 bases. Looked up from germline, CDR1 is MNHEY and CDR2 is SVGAGI. This CDR3 is 13 amino acids long. The CDR3 DNA reads as TGTGCCAGCATTCGAGGGAGCACCGGGGAGCTGTTTTTT. As protein: CASIRGSTGELFF.

This chain joins TRBV28 and TRBJ1-4; TRBD1 matches at 8 bases. Trimming cost V 5 bases and J 3 bases; bases outside gene matches: 5. CDR3 length: 15 residues. Looked up from germline, CDR1 is MDHEN and CDR2 is SYDVKM. DNA for the CDR3: TGTGCCAGCAGTCCCGGACAGGGCCCTAATGAAAAACTGTTTTTT. Its protein product is CASSPGQGPNEKLFF.

V is TRBV19 and J is TRBJ2-5; the match to TRBD2 covers 14 bases. Trimming took 6 bases from V and 5 from J; bases not matched to a gene: 5. Germline lookup yields CDR1 LNHDA and CDR2 SQIVND (reference sequence). The CDR3 loop spans 15 amino acids. CDR3 amino acids: CASRRTSGGMETQYF. DNA of the CDR3: TGTGCCAGTAGAAGGACTAGCGGGGGGATGGAGACCCAGTACTTC.

This clone came up once. V is TRBV18 and J is TRBJ2-7; 9 positions agree with TRBD1. The germline gives CDR1 KGHSH, CDR2 LQKENI. V shed 3 bases and J 3 bases; nucleotides not matched to a gene: 3. The CDR3 covers 14 residues. DNA for the CDR3: TGTGCCAGCTCACCGGGGACAGGGAGCTACGAGCAGTACTTC. Translated, it gives CASSPGTGSYEQYF.

The V and J genes are TRBV6-5 and TRBJ2-4; 10 positions match TRBD1. Trimming cost V 7 bases and J 1 base; bases outside gene matches: 4. The CDR3 spans 15 residues. From germline, CDR1 is MNHEY and CDR2 SVGAGI. The DNA of the CDR3 is TGTGCCAGCATACGGACAGGGGGGGCCAAAAACATTCAGTACTTC. Translating gives CASIRTGGAKNIQYF.

The chain is built from TRBV2 and TRBJ1-2, with 8 bases lining up with TRBD1. Germline V CDR1 and CDR2: SNHLY, FYNNEI. The V gene end was trimmed by 4 bases and the J gene end by 5 bases; junction bases not matched to a gene: 6. This CDR3 region has 14 residues. As DNA, the CDR3 is TGTGCCAGCAGTGGTAGTACAGGGGGGTATGGCTACACCTTC. Protein product: CASSGSTGGYGYTF.

This chain uses TRBV15 with TRBJ1-1; D uncertain. Deletions cut 3 bases from V and 4 bases from J, with 9 bases between. CDR3 length: 13 amino acids. Per germline, CDR1 LNHNV and CDR2 YYDKDF (reference sequence). CDR3 protein: CATSRPPRTEAFF. The CDR3 DNA is TGTGCCACCAGCAGGCCCCCGCGCACTGAAGCTTTCTTT.

The gene calls are TRBV24-1 and TRBJ2-3; the match to TRBD2 covers 15 bases. CDR1 KGHDR and CDR2 SFDVKD come from the germline V gene. The J segment lost 8 bases and the V segment lost 2 bases, leaving 4 bases of the junction unmatched. The CDR3 length is 16 residues. The CDR3 nucleotides read TGTGCCACCAGTGATTGGACTAGCGGGGGGGCCTTTACGCAGTATTTT. Amino acid sequence: CATSDWTSGGAFTQYF.

J is TRBJ1-2 and V is TRBV7-8, with 7 bases lining up with TRBD1. Germline CDR1 is SGHVS and CDR2 is FQNEAQ. This CDR3 comprises 15 residues. V was pared by 4 bases and J by 8 bases, with 13 bases of the junction left unmatched. In DNA, the CDR3 is TGTGCCAGCAGCTCCCTAATGACAGGGCTAGGAGGCTACACCTTC. Translated: CASSSLMTGLGGYTF.

The V call is TRBV5-4, the J call TRBJ1-1; a weak D match, TRBD1 (6 bases). CDR1 and CDR2 from the germline V gene are SGHNT and YYREEE (reference sequence). Trimming cost V 3 bases and J 3 bases, with 12 bases left between them. This CDR3 region has 14 residues. This CDR3 reads CASSSGQSDTEAFF. The CDR3 DNA reads as TGTGCCAGCAGCTCTGGACAGTCGGACACTGAAGCTTTCTTT.

This chain links TRBV30 with TRBJ1-2, with a tentative D call TRBD1 (5 bases). The CDR3 consists of 15 residues. Germline assignment: CDR1 GTSNPN and CDR2 SVGIG (reference sequence). The V and J ends lost 2 bases and 2 bases respectively, with 15 bases between them. For the CDR3, the DNA is TGTGCCTGGAGTCCCTCCCTGACAGCAAACTATGGCTACACCTTC. Amino acids: CAWSPSLTANYGYTF.

This chain joins TRBV7-3 and TRBJ2-1; TRBD1 aligns across 7 bases. This CDR3 region has 15 residues. Losses at the gene ends were 5 bases for V and 6 bases for J; bases not matched to a gene: 10. In germline, CDR1 is SGHTA, CDR2 FQGTGA. CDR3 in amino acids: CASSPQTGMGNEQFF. The CDR3 coding sequence is TGTGCCAGCAGCCCCCAGACAGGGATGGGCAATGAGCAGTTCTTC.

J is TRBJ2-5 and V is TRBV10-2; TRBD1 aligns across 8 bases. The length of the CDR3 is 13 residues. From germline, CDR1 is WSHSY and CDR2 SAAADI. With V trimmed by 10 bases and J by 5 bases, 9 bases remained unmatched. The CDR3 nucleotides are TGCGCCACCCAGACAGGGGTCGACGAGACCCAGTACTTC. Translated, it gives CATQTGVDETQYF.

The chain has TRBV3-1 (or the pseudogene TRBV3-2) and TRBJ1-5; D is undetermined. CDR1 is LGHDT and CDR2 is YNNKEL in the germline V gene (reference sequence). Between the trimmed V and J ends, which lost 0 bases and 3 bases, there was a span of 15 bases. This CDR3 region has 17 residues. This CDR3 reads CASSQDRGQRDNQPQHF. DNA for the CDR3: TGTGCCAGCAGCCAAGATCGAGGCCAGCGGGACAATCAGCCCCAGCATTTT.

This chain links TRBV7-8 with TRBJ2-7; 8 bases fit TRBD1. V was clipped by 5 bases and J by 3 bases; unmatched bases: 6. The germline V gene has CDR1 SGHVS and CDR2 FQNEAQ. The CDR3 is 14 amino acids. CDR3 nucleotide sequence: TGTGCCAGCAGCCCCGGACAGGGTTTCTACGAGCAGTACTTC. It encodes CASSPGQGFYEQYF.

The chain is built from TRBV19 and TRBJ1-1, with 9 bases lining up with TRBD1. The CDR3 is 15 residues long. Per germline, CDR1 LNHDA and CDR2 SQIVND (reference sequence). Unmatched junction bases numbered 5, after V lost 4 bases and J lost 2 bases. The CDR3 reads CASSSRQGGNTEAFF. CDR3 bases: TGTGCCAGTAGTAGTCGACAGGGGGGCAACACTGAAGCTTTCTTT.

The gene calls are TRBV9 and TRBJ1-3; D is unresolved. V lost 4 bases and J 0 bases, leaving 14 bases between the germline ends. The CDR3 totals 16 residues. Per the germline V gene, CDR1 is SGDLS and CDR2 is YYNGEE. The DNA of the CDR3 is TGTGCCAGCAGCCCTCTCCGTACTAGCTCTGGAAACACCATATATTTT. Translation: CASSPLRTSSGNTIYF.

This chain uses TRBV5-4 with TRBJ2-3; 7 bases match TRBD2. CDR1 is SGHNT and CDR2 is YYREEE in the germline V gene (reference sequence). This CDR3 region has 14 residues. After removal of 0 bases from V and 5 bases from J, the junction contained 3 bases not matched to a gene. CDR3 nucleotide sequence: TGTGCCAGCAGCTTGGAGGCTAGCGGAGATACGCAGTATTTT. This sequence encodes CASSLEASGDTQYF.

The chain combines TRBV19 with TRBJ1-6, with 9 bases identical to TRBD1. V shed 5 bases, J shed 9 bases, and the junction held 5 bases outside the gene matches. The germline V gene has CDR1 LNHDA and CDR2 SQIVND (reference sequence). The CDR3 covers 14 residues. The CDR3 region has the DNA TGTGCCAGTAGTCCCGGACAGGGGCGTTCACCCCTCCACTTT. Translation: CASSPGQGRSPLHF.

This chain uses TRBV18 with TRBJ2-1; 14 nucleotides align to TRBD2. CDR1 and CDR2 (germline): KGHSH, LQKENI. With V trimmed by 4 bases and J by 10 bases, 12 bases remained unmatched. The CDR3 length is 17 residues. The CDR3 nucleotides read TGTGCCAGCTCACTGACTAGCGGGGGGGCCGCATCTCCCGAGCAGTTCTTC. Its translation: CASSLTSGGAASPEQFF.

The chain couples TRBV5-1 to TRBJ2-7, with TRBD2 matching over 10 bases. The J segment lost 5 bases and the V segment lost 3 bases, leaving 11 bases of the junction unmatched. CDR3 length: 16 residues. From germline, CDR1 is SGHRS and CDR2 YFSETQ. This CDR3 reads CASSSGLGAGGNEQYF. The CDR3 coding sequence is TGCGCCAGCAGCTCGGGACTTGGAGCGGGGGGGAACGAGCAGTACTTC. Full variable domain (outside the CDR3, taken from reference TRBV5-1 and TRBJ2-7): KAGVTQTPRYLIKTRGQQVTLSCSPISGHRSVSWYQQTPGQGLQFLFEYFSETQRNKGNFPGRFSGRQFSNSRSEMNVSTLELGDSALYLCASSSGLGAGGNEQYFGPGTRLTVT.

The chain is built from TRBV5-1 and TRBJ1-4, with D possibly TRBD1 on 6 matching bases. The germline CDR1 and CDR2 sequences are SGHRS and YFSETQ. V lost 1 base and J 7 bases, leaving 11 bases between the germline ends. This CDR3 comprises 14 residues. As DNA, the CDR3 is TGCGCCAGCAGCTTGACAGGGCGGGCTGAAAAACTGTTTTTT. Its protein product is CASSLTGRAEKLFF.

This chain connects TRBV5-1 to TRBJ2-1; tentative D call: TRBD1 (5 bases). The CDR3 totals 14 residues. Deletions cut 7 bases from V and 1 base from J, with 12 bases between. Germline V gene lookup returns CDR1 SGHRS and CDR2 YFSETQ. CDR3 DNA: TGCGCCAGCGACCCCTCAGGGTCCTACAATGAGCAGTTCTTC. Translating it yields CASDPSGSYNEQFF.

This rearrangement joins TRBV5-1 to TRBJ2-2, with 10 bases aligning to TRBD1. Trimming removed 5 bases from V and 4 bases from J; junction bases left unmatched: 5. The CDR3 extends over 15 amino acids. The germline V gene has CDR1 SGHRS and CDR2 YFSETQ. CDR3 DNA: TGCGCCAGCAGACCCGGGACAGGGGCCACCGGGGAGCTGTTTTTT. It codes for CASRPGTGATGELFF.

The rearrangement links TRBV5-1 to TRBJ1-1, with TRBD1 matching over 7 bases. The germline CDR1 and CDR2 sequences are SGHRS and YFSETQ. The V gene end was trimmed by 4 bases and the J gene end by 7 bases; junction bases not matched to a gene: 10. The CDR3 extends over 14 amino acids. CDR3 amino acids: CASSLGDRQGEAFF. CDR3 coding DNA: TGCGCCAGCAGCCTGGGGGACAGACAGGGTGAAGCTTTCTTT.